The entry below gives a single T cell receptor (beta chain) sequence along with its context. The PCR made use of 60 Vbeta and 13 Jbeta primers. Profiled with immunoSEQ multiplex PCR; TCRdb holds only in-frame clones, not every one. The sample contains about 140,000 clones, over 70% of which appear only once. Deletions cut 4 bases from V and 3 bases from J, with 12 bases between. This CDR3 has 14 residues. Germline V gene data show CDR1 as LNHDA and CDR2 as SQIVND (reference sequence). The data were obtained in a study of cytomegalovirus exposure and HLA in healthy donors. Sequencing used PBMCs. The rearrangement uses TRBV19 and TRBJ1-1; D remains unclear. This TCR came from a male donor in good health and CMV-seronegative. CDR3 sequence: CASSKEIRDTEAFF. In DNA form, the CDR3 reads TGTGCCAGTAGTAAGGAAATTCGGGACACTGAAGCTTTCTTT.